The T cell receptor beta chain described here comes from a study of blood T cell repertoires in COVID-19. Study-level information: Sites in the United States, Italy and Spain provided acute and convalescent COVID-19 samples. PBMCs, B-cell-depleted T cells, or T cells provided the cDNA or gDNA that made up the material.

The V gene end was trimmed by 0 bases and the J gene end by 3 bases; junction bases not matched to a gene: 11. CDR1 SGHRS and CDR2 YFSETQ come from the germline V gene. The CDR3 is 17 amino acids. Under the authors' procedure: How many nucleated cells were present was estimated from reference gene primer amplification. Sequencing used immunoSEQ multiplex PCR; TCRdb keeps in-frame clones, though not all of them. Clone size and V and J calls were adopted from that table, with D and trimming inferred from the DNA. The table includes 10,000 to 15,000 clones, almost 85% detected once. Sequences were obtained from peripheral blood. The rearrangement links TRBV5-1 to TRBJ1-1, with 7 bases lining up with TRBD1. The source of this sequence is a man at least 80 years old with acute or convalescent COVID-19. The CDR3 is CASSLGAGTESYTEAFF. CDR3 nucleotide sequence: TGCGCCAGCAGCTTGGGCGCTGGGACAGAATCTTACACTGAAGCTTTCTTT.